One and the same sample provided the 8 T cell receptor beta chains below, sequenced in a study of T-cell memory formation after mild COVID-19. A single record per CDR3 protein comes from TCRdb applying MiXCR to the 5' RACE reads. Of fewer than 400,000 distinct CDR3 sequences in the sample, 13% were seen once. The sequencing input was PBMCs or a T cell subset sorted from them (not recorded which). All receptors derive from a man younger than 35 who had mild COVID-19 (a few samples of this study predate the infection). Cell type and time point are not known.

V gene TRBV5-4 combines with J gene TRBJ1-1, with D maybe TRBD1 (5 bases). Germline CDR1 and CDR2: SGHNT and YYREEE (reference sequence). The CDR3 is 16 residues long. V lost 0 bases and J 7 bases, leaving 19 bases between the germline ends. CDR3 DNA sequence: TGTGCCAGCAGCTTGGCCGGGACCGGGGCAGGGAGTGAAGCTTTCTTT. This codes for CASSLAGTGAGSEAFF. The full variable domain, its missing parts supplied by reference TRBV5-4 and TRBJ1-1, is ETGVTQSPTHLIKTRGQQVTLRCSSQSGHNTVSWYQQALGQGPQFIFQYYREEENGRGNFPPRFSGLQFPNYSSELNVNALELDDSALYLCASSLAGTGAGSEAFFGQGTRLTVV.

The chain is built from TRBV2 and TRBJ2-2; 9 nucleotides agree with TRBD1. The germline V gene has CDR1 SNHLY and CDR2 FYNNEI. With 6 bases clipped from V and 4 bases from J, the junction kept 6 bases outside the gene matches. The CDR3 is 15 residues long. The CDR3 DNA sequence: TGTGCCAGCAGGGAACAGGGGGCCGGCACCGGGGAGCTGTTTTTT. It yields the protein CASREQGAGTGELFF.

This chain links TRBV7-2 with TRBJ2-7; 8 nucleotides align to TRBD1. With V trimmed by 0 bases and J by 1 base, 2 bases remained unmatched. CDR3 length: 15 residues. Germline V gives CDR1 SGHTA, CDR2 FQGNSA. CDR3 sequence: CASSLAGTGSYEQYV. As DNA, the CDR3 is TGTGCCAGCAGCTTAGCTGGGACAGGATCCTACGAGCAGTACGTC.

The chain joins TRBV4-1 to TRBJ1-1, with D possibly being TRBD1 (5 bases). The CDR3 is made up of 12 amino acids. Germline V gene data show CDR1 as MGHRA and CDR2 as YSYEKL. The V end was cut by 4 bases, the J end by 4 bases, with 7 bases between. The chain's CDR3 is CASSRGVTEAFF. CDR3 DNA sequence: TGCGCCAGCAGCCGAGGGGTCACTGAAGCTTTCTTT.

The table lists this clonotype with a few counts. The J gene is TRBJ2-1, the V gene TRBV18; D ambiguous. CDR3 length: 13 amino acids. V shed 3 bases and J shed 7 bases, with 10 bases lying between them. Germline V gene data show CDR1 as KGHSH and CDR2 as LQKENI. CDR3 in DNA: TGTGCCAGCTCACCGCCCTCGGAGAATGAGCAGTTCTTC. Its protein product is CASSPPSENEQFF.

The chain links TRBV5-6 to TRBJ1-1; D possibly corresponds to TRBD1 (5 bases). Trimming pared 3 bases from V and 6 bases from J, leaving 18 bases between. The CDR3 runs 15 residues. Germline V gene data show CDR1 as SGHDT and CDR2 as YYEEEE. CDR3 sequence: CASSSGQGLRAEAFF. CDR3 in DNA: TGTGCCAGCAGCTCCGGTCAGGGTCTAAGAGCTGAAGCTTTCTTT.

Many counts were recorded for this clonotype. The chain carries TRBV28 and TRBJ2-3, with TRBD1 matching over 8 bases. The junction had 8 bases not matched to a gene; V was cut back by 3 bases and J by 6 bases. This CDR3 contains 15 residues. Germline-derived CDR1 and CDR2 are MDHEN and SYDVKM. Written as DNA, the CDR3 is TGTGCCAGCAGTTTGCAGGGGGCGGGATGGGATACGCAGTATTTT. Translated: CASSLQGAGWDTQYF.

The V and J genes are TRBV3-1 and TRBJ2-4; possible D gene TRBD2, 5 bases. V lost 1 base and J 4 bases, leaving 14 bases between the germline ends. CDR1 is LGHDT and CDR2 is YNNKEL in the germline V gene (reference sequence). The CDR3 runs 16 residues. The CDR3 is CASSQARVPAKNIQYF. The DNA for the CDR3 is TGTGCCAGCAGCCAAGCGAGGGTTCCGGCGAAAAACATTCAGTACTTC.